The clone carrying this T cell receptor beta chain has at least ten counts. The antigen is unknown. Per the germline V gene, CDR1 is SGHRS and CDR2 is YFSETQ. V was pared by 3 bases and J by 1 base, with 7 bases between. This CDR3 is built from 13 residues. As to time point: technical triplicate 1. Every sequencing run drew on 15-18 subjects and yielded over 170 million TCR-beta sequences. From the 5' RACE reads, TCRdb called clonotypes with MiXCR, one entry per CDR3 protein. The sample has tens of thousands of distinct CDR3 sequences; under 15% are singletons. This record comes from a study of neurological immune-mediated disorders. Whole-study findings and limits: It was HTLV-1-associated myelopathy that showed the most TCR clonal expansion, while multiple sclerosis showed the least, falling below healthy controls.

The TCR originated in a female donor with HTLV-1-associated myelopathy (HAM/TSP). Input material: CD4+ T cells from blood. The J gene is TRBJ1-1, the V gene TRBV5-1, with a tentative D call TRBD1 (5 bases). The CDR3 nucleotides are TGCGCCAGCAGCTGGGACGAGAACACTGAAGCTTTCTTT. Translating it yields CASSWDENTEAFF. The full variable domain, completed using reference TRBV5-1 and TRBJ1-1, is KAGVTQTPRYLIKTRGQQVTLSCSPISGHRSVSWYQQTPGQGLQFLFEYFSETQRNKGNFPGRFSGRQFSNSRSEMNVSTLELGDSALYLCASSWDENTEAFFGQGTRLTVV.